A single sample gave rise to the 15 T cell receptor beta chains below, sequenced in a study of blood T cell repertoires in COVID-19. Using immunoSEQ multiplex PCR, the repertoire was profiled, and TCRdb retains in-frame clones only, with some absent. The data show approximately 90,000 clones, with roughly 74% seen just once and approximately 6% held by the top ten. Sequencing was done on a sample of peripheral blood. The receptors were sampled from a man in his 70s with COVID-19, enrolled during active disease.

This clone was observed a handful of times. The chain couples TRBV11-2 to TRBJ1-1; D possibly corresponds to TRBD1 (5 bases). The CDR3 is 14 amino acids. Looked up from germline, CDR1 is SGHAT and CDR2 is FQNNGV. V was clipped by 5 bases and J by 3 bases, with 13 bases between them. In DNA form, the CDR3 reads TGTGCCAGCAGCCTACAGGTTAGGGACACTGAAGCTTTCTTT. It is translated as CASSLQVRDTEAFF.

The chain joins TRBV28 to TRBJ1-5, with D perhaps matching TRBD1 (5 bases). V lost 3 bases, J lost 4 bases, and 16 bases lay in between. Germline V gives CDR1 MDHEN, CDR2 SYDVKM. This CDR3 spans 16 amino acids. The chain's CDR3 is CASSLGGGRGNQPQHF. Here the CDR3 DNA reads TGTGCCAGCAGTTTGGGAGGTGGGAGGGGAAATCAGCCCCAGCATTTT. The complete variable domain, with remaining parts taken from reference TRBV28 and TRBJ1-5, reads DVKVTQSSRYLVKRTGEKVFLECVQDMDHENMFWYRQDPGLGLRLIYFSYDVKMKEKGDIPEGYSVSREKKERFSLILESASTNQTSMYLCASSLGGGRGNQPQHFGDGTRLSIL.

Concerning this clone itself: Given a much more abundant clone one base away, this may be a read error. As the CDR3 is not closed by the conserved phenylalanine or tryptophan, this likely results from a read error. V gene TRBV4-1 combines with J gene TRBJ1-1, with TRBD1 matching 7 bases. V gave up 4 bases and J gave up 7 bases; unmatched junction bases: 6. This CDR3 is built from 13 residues. CDR1 is MGHRA, CDR2 YSYEKL, per germline. The chain's CDR3 is CASSRDRVGEAFL. Here the CDR3 DNA reads TGCGCCAGCAGCCGTGACAGGGTGGGTGAAGCTTTCCTT.

There are a few counts of this clone. Here the CDR3 reads CASSLGWLSYNEQFF. In nucleotides, the CDR3 is TGTGCCAGCAGCTTAGGTTGGCTCTCCTACAATGAGCAGTTCTTC. This chain uses TRBV11-2 with TRBJ2-1; no firm D call. This CDR3 has 15 residues. V lost 1 base and J 0 bases, leaving 7 bases between the germline ends. CDR1 is SGHAT, CDR2 FQNNGV, per germline.

The chain employs TRBV11-3 and TRBJ1-6, with TRBD1 identical over 8 bases. V trimming: 1 base; J trimming: 6 bases; junction bases outside the gene matches: 5. This CDR3 contains 16 residues. The germline CDR1 and CDR2 sequences are SGHNT and YENEEA. The CDR3 sequence: CASSLGGRGRNSPLHF. In DNA, the CDR3 is TGTGCCAGCAGCTTAGGTGGCAGGGGGCGTAATTCACCCCTCCACTTT.

The J gene is TRBJ2-1, the V gene TRBV7-2; 11 bases agree with TRBD2. This CDR3 comprises 17 residues. Germline V gene sequence: CDR1 SGHTA, CDR2 FQGNSA. V lost 2 bases, J lost 4 bases, and 7 bases stayed unmatched. The DNA for the CDR3 is TGTGCCAGCAGCTTACATCCGGGACTAGCGGATTACAATGAGCAGTTCTTC. It is translated as CASSLHPGLADYNEQFF.

This clone occurred once. V gene TRBV19 combines with J gene TRBJ2-7; D perhaps matches TRBD1 (6 bases). Germline loops: CDR1 LNHDA, CDR2 SQIVND (reference sequence). This CDR3 has 14 residues. Trimming took off 5 bases at V and 1 base at J, with 12 bases between the two ends. In nucleotides, the CDR3 is TGTGCCAGTAGTCCAAGTAGGGGGTCCTACGAGCAGTACTTC. This gives the protein CASSPSRGSYEQYF.

This clone was observed a few times. J is TRBJ1-2 and V is TRBV6-5, with TRBD1 matching 9 bases. The CDR3 is made up of 13 amino acids. After removal of 6 bases from V and 6 bases from J, the junction contained 5 bases not matched to a gene. Germline assignment: CDR1 MNHEY and CDR2 SVGAGI. DNA of the CDR3: TGTGCCAGCAGAGCACAGGGGGCGAATGGCTACACCTTC. As protein: CASRAQGANGYTF.

CDR3 amino acids: CASSPSSGNEQYF. The CDR3 coding sequence is TGTGCCAGCAGTCCGTCGAGCGGCAACGAGCAGTACTTC. J is TRBJ2-7 and V is TRBV13, with D possibly being TRBD2 (5 bases). The CDR3 contains 13 residues. Germline assignment: CDR1 PRHDT and CDR2 FYEKMQ (reference sequence). The ends were cut back, 6 bases at V and 5 bases at J, with 14 bases in the middle.

The chain carries TRBV7-2 and TRBJ1-2; 9 bases line up with TRBD1. Losses at the gene ends were 7 bases for V and 2 bases for J; bases not matched to a gene: 8. Germline V gene sequence: CDR1 SGHTA, CDR2 FQGNSA. The CDR3 consists of 15 residues. The CDR3 loop reads CASTPGDRVNYGYTF. CDR3 nucleotides: TGTGCCAGCACCCCCGGGGACAGGGTGAACTATGGCTACACCTTC.

This chain uses TRBV7-2 with TRBJ1-5, with D tentatively TRBD1 (5 bases). Trimming removed 3 bases at V and 6 bases at J, with 15 bases between. Germline values: CDR1 SGHTA, CDR2 FQGNSA. The CDR3 contains 15 residues. CDR3 region: CASSFGLRGPQPQHF. DNA of the CDR3: TGTGCCAGCAGCTTTGGTTTAAGGGGTCCTCAGCCCCAGCATTTT.

V usage is TRBV7-2 and J usage is TRBJ2-7; 7 bases align to TRBD1. Trimming took 5 bases from V and 0 from J; bases not matched to a gene: 10. The CDR3 is made up of 16 amino acids. In germline, CDR1 is SGHTA, CDR2 FQGNSA. The CDR3 spells CASSPGGAASSYEQYF. The CDR3 nucleotides are TGTGCCAGCAGCCCAGGGGGAGCGGCAAGCTCCTACGAGCAGTACTTC.

V gene TRBV5-1 combines with J gene TRBJ2-5; D not certain. CDR3 length: 12 residues. V shed 5 bases and J shed 1 base, with 6 bases lying between them. Germline V CDR1 and CDR2: SGHRS, YFSETQ. The CDR3 DNA follows: TGCGCCAGCAGTACAACCCAAGAGACCCAGTACTTC. This sequence encodes CASSTTQETQYF.

The CDR3 here is CASSLARYEQYF. In nucleotides, the CDR3 is TGTGCCAGCAGTCTCGCTCGGTACGAGCAGTACTTC. This sequence joins TRBV6-2 or TRBV6-3 and TRBJ2-7; D not resolved. This CDR3 contains 12 residues. Trimming left V 5 bases short and J 4 bases short, with 9 bases between. The V gene's germline CDR1 is MNHEY and CDR2 SVGEGT.

The chain employs TRBV6-2 or TRBV6-3 and TRBJ1-4, with no clear D. The germline CDR1 and CDR2 sequences are MNHEY and SVGEGT. The CDR3 sequence is 16 residues long. Trimming left V 0 bases short and J 0 bases short, with 8 bases between. CDR3 amino acids: CASSYSYGATNEKLFF. The CDR3 DNA is TGTGCCAGCAGTTACTCGTACGGAGCAACTAATGAAAAACTGTTTTTT.